Ten or more counts support the clone carrying this TCR beta chain. Its matching antigen is unknown. This sample is part of a study of identical twins. Study-wide results and limits: Twins' surplus sharing was weaker for beta out-of-frame sequences. Cord blood beta clonotypes present at high abundance carried fewer insertions; no such pattern appeared in memory repertoires.

Everyone who donated was a healthy Caucasian. From the 5' RACE reads, TCRdb called clonotypes with MiXCR, one entry per CDR3 protein. This repertoire shows 1.5 million to 2 million distinct CDR3 sequences, less than 35% found once; its top ten account for approximately 0.29%. This TCR was recovered from a newborn girl in good health. Sequencing was performed on cord blood.

CDR3 sequence: CSAPAQRNNEQFF. The CDR3 DNA sequence: TGCAGTGCTCCCGCCCAGCGGAACAATGAGCAGTTCTTC. The rearrangement uses TRBV20-1 and TRBJ2-1; a possible D gene is TRBD2 (5 bases). V was cut by 5 bases and J by 5 bases, with 13 bases left in between. The CDR3 is 13 residues long. Per germline, CDR1 DFQATT and CDR2 SNEGSKA (reference sequence).